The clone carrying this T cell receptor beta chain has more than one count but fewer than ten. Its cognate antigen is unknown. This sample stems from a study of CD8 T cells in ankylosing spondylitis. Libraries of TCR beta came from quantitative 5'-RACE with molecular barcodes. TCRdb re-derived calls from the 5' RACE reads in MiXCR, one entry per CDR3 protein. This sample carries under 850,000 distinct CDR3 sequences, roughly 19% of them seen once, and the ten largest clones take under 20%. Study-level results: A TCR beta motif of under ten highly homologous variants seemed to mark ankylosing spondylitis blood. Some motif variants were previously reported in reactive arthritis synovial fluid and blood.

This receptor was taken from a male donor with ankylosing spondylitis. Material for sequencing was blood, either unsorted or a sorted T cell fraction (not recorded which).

CDR3: CASARGGNQPQHF. In nucleotides, the CDR3 is TGTGCCAGCGCGAGGGGAGGGAATCAGCCCCAGCATTTT. The genes are TRBV16 and TRBJ1-5; D is perhaps TRBD1 (5 bases). The CDR3 has 13 amino acids. CDR1 KGHSY and CDR2 FQNENV come from the germline V gene. The ends were cut back, 8 bases at V and 4 bases at J, with 12 bases in the middle.